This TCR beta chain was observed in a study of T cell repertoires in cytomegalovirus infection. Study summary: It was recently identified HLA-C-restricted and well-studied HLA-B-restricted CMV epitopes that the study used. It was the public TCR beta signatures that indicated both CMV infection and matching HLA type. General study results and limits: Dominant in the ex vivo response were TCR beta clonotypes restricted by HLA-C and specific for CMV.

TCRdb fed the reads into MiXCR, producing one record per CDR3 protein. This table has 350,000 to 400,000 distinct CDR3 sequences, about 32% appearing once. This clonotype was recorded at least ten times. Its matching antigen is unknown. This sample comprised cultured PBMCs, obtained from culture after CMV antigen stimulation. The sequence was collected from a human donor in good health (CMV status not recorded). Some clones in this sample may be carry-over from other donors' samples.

CDR3 residues: CASSEVRTGIVRGGDTQYF. The DNA of the CDR3 is TGTGCCAGCAGTGAAGTGAGGACAGGGATTGTACGGGGGGGAGATACGCAGTATTTT. V usage is TRBV6-1 and J usage is TRBJ2-3; D is perhaps TRBD1 or TRBD2 (8 bases each). CDR1 is MNHNS and CDR2 is SASEGT in the germline V gene. V was shortened by 1 base and J by 5 bases, with 25 bases between the two germline ends. The CDR3 loop spans 19 amino acids.